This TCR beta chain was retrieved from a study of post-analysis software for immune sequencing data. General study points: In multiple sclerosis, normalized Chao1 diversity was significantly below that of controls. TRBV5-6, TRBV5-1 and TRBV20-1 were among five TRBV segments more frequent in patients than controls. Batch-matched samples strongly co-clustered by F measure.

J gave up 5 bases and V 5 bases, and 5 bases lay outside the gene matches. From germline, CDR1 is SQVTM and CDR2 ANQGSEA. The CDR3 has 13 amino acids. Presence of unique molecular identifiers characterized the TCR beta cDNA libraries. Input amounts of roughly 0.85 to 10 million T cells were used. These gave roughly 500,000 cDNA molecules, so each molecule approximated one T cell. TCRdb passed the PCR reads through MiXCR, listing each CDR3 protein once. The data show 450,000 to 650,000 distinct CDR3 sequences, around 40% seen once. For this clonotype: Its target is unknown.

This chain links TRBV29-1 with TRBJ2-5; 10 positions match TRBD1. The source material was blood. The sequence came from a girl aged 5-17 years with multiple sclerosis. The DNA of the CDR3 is TGCAGCGTTCGACAGGGGGCAGGGGAGACCCAGTACTTC. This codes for CSVRQGAGETQYF.